The 7 T cell receptor beta chains presented below share a single source sample, sequenced in a study of Ad26.COV2.S vaccination and SARS-CoV-2 variants. Only in-frame clones appear in the TCRdb table, and some are missing; sequencing was by immunoSEQ multiplex PCR. The table includes about 350,000 clones, roughly 85% detected once. Treatment meaning: around 19 received Ad26.COV2.S at low or high dose, single or two shots; several received placebo; per-sample allocation not given. All samples were drawn on day 63, counting from the first vaccine or placebo injection. Material: peripheral blood, obtained in a trial of Ad26.COV2.S vaccine versus placebo. These receptors were obtained from a person between 18 and 59 years old who received the Ad26.COV2.S COVID-19 vaccine or a placebo.

The chain recombines TRBV15 with TRBJ2-7; no reliable D call. Looked up from germline, CDR1 is LNHNV and CDR2 is YYDKDF (reference sequence). Trimming stripped 1 base from V and 6 bases from J, with 10 bases between. The CDR3 is made up of 13 amino acids. The CDR3 loop is CATSRAARSEQYF. CDR3 sequence (DNA): TGTGCCACCAGCAGAGCTGCGCGCTCCGAGCAGTACTTC.

The chain combines TRBV4-3 with TRBJ1-3; D may be TRBD1 (6 bases). The CDR3 has 17 residues. Germline CDR1 LGHNA, CDR2 YSLEER. Trimming stripped 2 bases from V and 4 bases from J, with 18 bases between. Written as DNA, the CDR3 is TGCGCCAGCAGCCAACAAGCGGGGGGGGCGACCGGAAACACCATATATTTT. Its translation: CASSQQAGGATGNTIYF.

The chain combines TRBV7-9 with TRBJ2-7; TRBD2 aligns across 10 bases. The CDR3 loop spans 12 amino acids. Germline V gene data show CDR1 as SEHNR and CDR2 as FQNEAQ (reference sequence). J lost 6 bases, V lost 7 bases, and 3 bases had no gene match. The CDR3 DNA is TGTGCCAGCACCCGGACTAGCGGCGAGCAGTACTTC. Amino acids: CASTRTSGEQYF.

This clone was found a few times. This sequence joins TRBV14 and TRBJ2-6; D may match TRBD1 or TRBD2 (6 bases each). The ends were cut back, 4 bases at V and 0 bases at J, with 22 bases in the middle. The CDR3 has 20 amino acids. The germline gives CDR1 SGHDN, CDR2 FVKESK. The CDR3 nucleotides are TGTGCCAGCAGCCGGATCGGGGGCGACTCGTTTTCCTCTGGGGCCAACGTCCTGACTTTC. Its protein is CASSRIGGDSFSSGANVLTF.

This chain links TRBV27 with TRBJ1-5, with 10 bases identical to TRBD1. CDR3 length equals 16 residues. Per the germline V gene, CDR1 is MNHEY and CDR2 is SMNVEV (reference sequence). V lost 4 bases to trimming and J lost 7 bases; unmatched junction nucleotides: 10. The CDR3 DNA sequence: TGTGCCAGCAGTTCCTCGGGACAGGGGATTTGGCAGCCCCAGCATTTT. It translates to CASSSSGQGIWQPQHF.

The rearrangement joins TRBV28 to TRBJ2-1; D tentatively fits TRBD1 or TRBD2 (5 bases each). The CDR3 runs to 14 residues. In germline, CDR1 is MDHEN, CDR2 SYDVKM. V gave up 11 bases and J gave up 4 bases, with 18 bases separating them. The CDR3 coding sequence is TGTGCCGGACAATCAAGCCGGGGATACAATGAGCAGTTCTTC. As protein: CAGQSSRGYNEQFF.

The CDR3 coding sequence is TGTGCCAGTAGTACGACAGTGTACCATGGCTACACCTTC. It encodes CASSTTVYHGYTF. The J gene is TRBJ1-2, the V gene TRBV19; the D gene is possibly TRBD1 (5 bases). The V gene's germline CDR1 is LNHDA and CDR2 SQIVND (reference sequence). This CDR3 is built from 13 residues. The V gene lost 4 bases and the J gene lost 6 bases, with 12 bases spanning the gap.